What follows are 32 T cell receptor beta chains derived from one specimen sequenced in a study of blood T cells in healthy people across ages. Sample-barcoded 5' priming and a J-beta primer mix drove a second PCR of roughly 6 to 12 cycles. From the 5' RACE reads, TCRdb called clonotypes with MiXCR, one entry per CDR3 protein. The sample comprises over 950,000 distinct CDR3 sequences, approximately 38% of which are singletons, and around 14% rests with the top ten. Sequences were obtained from blood. Receptors were obtained from a man between 18 and 35 years old in good health.

This clonotype was found a few times. The gene calls are TRBV10-3 and TRBJ2-3, with 9 bases aligning to TRBD2. The V segment lost 0 bases and the J segment 2 bases; nucleotides outside the gene matches: 6. The CDR3 runs to 17 residues. The V gene's germline CDR1 is ENHRY and CDR2 SYGVKD. DNA for the CDR3: TGTGCCATCAGTGAGTCTGAAGCGGGGGGCCCCACAGATACGCAGTATTTT. Its translation is CAISESEAGGPTDTQYF.

This clonotype showed up just a few times. This rearrangement joins TRBV29-1 to TRBJ1-2; 10 bases match TRBD1. CDR1 and CDR2 (germline): SQVTM, ANQGSEA. This CDR3 has 14 amino acids. With 6 bases clipped from V and 4 bases from J, the junction kept 8 bases outside the gene matches. The CDR3 here is CSVGPGQGSYGYTF. The CDR3 bases are TGCAGCGTCGGACCGGGACAGGGGAGCTATGGCTACACCTTC.

This clonotype has more than one count but fewer than ten. The rearrangement uses TRBV21-1 and TRBJ2-1; the D call of TRBD1 is as the table states it, not checked on the DNA. TRBV21-1 is recorded as a pseudogene. The CDR3 consists of 16 residues. The CDR3 DNA reads TGTGCCAGCAGCGTGAACCGGGACAGGGGGCGCAATGAGCAGTTCTTC. This gives the protein CASSVNRDRGRNEQFF.

The CDR3 region has the DNA TGTGCCAGCAGTGCACCATCAGGGTCGGGTGGCTACACCTTC. It is translated as CASSAPSGSGGYTF. The chain recombines TRBV28 with TRBJ1-2; D might be TRBD1 (5 bases). The V end was cut by 5 bases, the J end by 7 bases, with 17 bases between. Germline V gene lookup returns CDR1 MDHEN and CDR2 SYDVKM. This CDR3 is 14 amino acids long.

This chain connects TRBV10-3 to TRBJ1-6, with TRBD1 identical over 11 bases. The CDR3 extends over 15 amino acids. Germline CDR1 is ENHRY and CDR2 is SYGVKD. Trimming at V came to 6 bases and at J to 4 bases, leaving 2 bases not matched to a gene. The chain's CDR3 is CAISGTGGYNSPLHF. For the CDR3, the DNA is TGTGCCATCAGCGGGACAGGGGGATATAATTCACCCCTCCACTTT.

This clonotype appeared a few times. The chain uses TRBV10-3 and TRBJ2-1; the match to TRBD2 covers 11 bases. This CDR3 is built from 15 residues. Germline V gives CDR1 ENHRY, CDR2 SYGVKD. V shed 5 bases and J 7 bases; nucleotides not matched to a gene: 7. CDR3 residues: CAISPSGGPDNEQFF. CDR3 sequence (DNA): TGTGCCATCAGTCCTAGCGGGGGGCCTGATAATGAGCAGTTCTTC.

This clonotype has more than one count but fewer than ten. The rearrangement uses TRBV20-1 and TRBJ2-3; possibly TRBD2 for D (6 bases). The germline V gene has CDR1 DFQATT and CDR2 SNEGSKA (reference sequence). The V end was cut by 2 bases, the J end by 3 bases, with 12 bases between. The length of the CDR3 is 14 residues. This CDR3 reads CSARHGGDTDTQYF. DNA for the CDR3: TGCAGTGCTAGACATGGAGGGGATACAGATACGCAGTATTTT.

A few counts support this clonotype. V is TRBV7-9 and J is TRBJ1-4, with a weak D call TRBD1 (6 bases). V dropped 4 bases and J dropped 6 bases, with 24 bases sitting between them. The CDR3 loop spans 18 amino acids. The germline gives CDR1 SEHNR, CDR2 FQNEAQ (reference sequence). The CDR3 loop reads CASSSSVPGHWRDEKLFF. Written as DNA, the CDR3 is TGTGCCAGCAGCTCGAGTGTCCCGGGACACTGGAGGGATGAAAAACTGTTTTTT.

The V gene is TRBV12-3 or TRBV12-4, the J gene TRBJ1-5; D is unclear. The CDR3 length is 13 residues. The germline V and J ends were trimmed by 1 base and 7 bases, with 8 bases remaining between them. The CDR3 is CASSLDPDQPQHF. The CDR3 region has the DNA TGTGCCAGCAGTTTAGACCCGGACCAGCCCCAGCATTTT.

This clonotype showed up just a few times. The gene calls are TRBV20-1 and TRBJ1-1, with D hard to call. Looked up from germline, CDR1 is DFQATT and CDR2 is SNEGSKA (reference sequence). This CDR3 has 11 amino acids. Trimming removed 3 bases at V and 2 bases at J, with 4 bases between. CDR3 bases: TGCAGTGCTAGTGATAACACTGAAGCTTTCTTT. Translation: CSASDNTEAFF.

V gene TRBV6-1 combines with J gene TRBJ1-2; D gene unclear. Germline CDR1 MNHNS, CDR2 SASEGT. Trimming took 4 bases from V and 7 from J, leaving 10 bases between them. This CDR3 comprises 12 residues. CDR3 bases: TGTGCCAGCAGTGCGGACGGTCTTGGCTACACCTTC. This gives the protein CASSADGLGYTF.

Only a few counts were recorded for this clonotype. The chain employs TRBV4-2 and TRBJ1-2; TRBD1 matches 7 bases. CDR1 LGHNA and CDR2 YNFKEQ come from the germline V gene. The CDR3 runs to 15 residues. V was clipped by 0 bases and J by 4 bases; unmatched bases: 5. In DNA form, the CDR3 reads TGTGCCAGCAGCCAAGAACAGGGGCTACCCTATGGCTACACCTTC. This gives the protein CASSQEQGLPYGYTF.

This clonotype was seen a few times. The chain is built from TRBV9 and TRBJ2-7, with D possibly being TRBD2 (5 bases). CDR1 is SGDLS, CDR2 YYNGEE, per germline. The V gene lost 6 bases and the J gene lost 3 bases, with 19 bases spanning the gap. The CDR3 is made up of 15 amino acids. The CDR3 bases are TGTGCCAGCACCCCCCTGATGGACTCTTACTACGAGCAGTACTTC. Protein sequence: CASTPLMDSYYEQYF.

About this clonotype: An end of the junction differs from the germline gene, which may be a read error. Here the CDR3 reads CASRENLDYSNQPQHF. CDR3 sequence (DNA): TGTGCCAGCAGGGAGAATCTGGACTATAGCAACCAGCCCCAGCATTTT. The chain is built from TRBV12-3 or TRBV12-4 and TRBJ1-5; no clear D. CDR3 length equals 16 residues.

The CDR3 loop is CASSPDPDRGVNQPQHF. CDR3 nucleotide sequence: TGTGCCAGCAGTCCTGACCCAGACAGGGGAGTTAATCAGCCCCAGCATTTT. The rearrangement joins TRBV27 to TRBJ1-5; 8 nucleotides match TRBD1. From germline, CDR1 is MNHEY and CDR2 SMNVEV (reference sequence). J was trimmed by 4 bases and V by 5 bases; bases with no gene match: 13. The CDR3 is 17 residues long.

J is TRBJ1-1 and V is TRBV7-9; D is perhaps TRBD1 (6 bases). Germline V gene lookup returns CDR1 SEHNR and CDR2 FQNEAQ (reference sequence). The V end was cut by 4 bases, the J end by 0 bases, with 18 bases between. The length of the CDR3 is 17 residues. CDR3 DNA: TGTGCCAGCAGCTCTACGGACAGAGGAACCATGAACACTGAAGCTTTCTTT. Translated, it gives CASSSTDRGTMNTEAFF.

With regard to this clonotype: Possible read error: a much larger clone is one base away. This chain uses TRBV4-3 with TRBJ2-3; D unclear. This CDR3 region has 15 residues. CDR1 and CDR2 (germline): LGHNA, YSLEER. The V end lost 0 bases, the J end lost 8 bases, and 15 bases lay between the germline ends. This chain's CDR3 is CASSQDRYSLGTQYF. The CDR3 coding sequence is TGCGCCAGCAGCCAAGATCGATATAGCTTGGGTACGCAGTATTTT.

This clonotype has just one count. This chain uses TRBV7-2 with TRBJ2-7; 13 bases map to TRBD2. Looked up from germline, CDR1 is SGHTA and CDR2 is FQGNSA. V was clipped by 4 bases and J by 7 bases; unmatched bases: 10. CDR3 length: 16 amino acids. The CDR3 coding sequence is TGTGCCAGCAGCTGGTGGACTAGCGGGGGAATTAATGAGCAGTACTTC. Its protein product is CASSWWTSGGINEQYF.

This clonotype came up once. The chain carries TRBV6-5 and TRBJ2-1; 9 bases map to TRBD2. Trimming at V came to 0 bases and at J to 10 bases, leaving 10 bases not matched to a gene. The CDR3 is 16 amino acids. Germline values: CDR1 MNHEY, CDR2 SVGAGI. CDR3 protein: CASSYSVSGGLGEQFF. CDR3 DNA sequence: TGTGCCAGCAGTTACTCGGTCAGCGGGGGGTTGGGGGAGCAGTTCTTC.

V gene TRBV29-1 combines with J gene TRBJ1-2, with 7 bases identical to TRBD1. J was trimmed by 1 base and V by 6 bases; bases with no gene match: 5. CDR3 length: 13 residues. The V gene's germline CDR1 is SQVTM and CDR2 ANQGSEA. In nucleotides, the CDR3 is TGCAGCGTCCCACAGGGGTTTAACTATGGCTACACCTTC. Translated: CSVPQGFNYGYTF.

V usage is TRBV29-1 and J usage is TRBJ2-3, with TRBD2 as a possible D gene (5 bases). This CDR3 comprises 13 residues. V lost 7 bases to trimming and J lost 0 bases, with 11 bases between them. CDR1 is SQVTM and CDR2 is ANQGSEA in the germline V gene. CDR3 nucleotides: TGCAGCGCGGGGAAGCCGAGCACAGATACGCAGTATTTT. This encodes CSAGKPSTDTQYF.

Only a few counts were recorded for this clonotype. The rearrangement joins TRBV4-3 to TRBJ1-5, with D possibly matching TRBD1 (6 bases). CDR1 is LGHNA, CDR2 YSLEER, per germline. Trimming shortened V by 1 base and J by 13 bases, and 14 bases separated the two germline ends. CDR3 length: 13 residues. The CDR3 region has the DNA TGCGCCAGCAGCCAAGGGGGATCCACAGGGCAGCATTTT. Translating gives CASSQGGSTGQHF.

This chain links TRBV7-8 with TRBJ2-7, with 7 positions matching TRBD1. With 2 bases clipped from V and 2 bases from J, the junction kept 6 bases outside the gene matches. This CDR3 has 15 amino acids. Germline V gene data show CDR1 as SGHVS and CDR2 as FQNEAQ. CDR3 nucleotides: TGTGCCAGCAGCTTAATAGGGACAGCCCCCTACGAGCAGTACTTC. Residues: CASSLIGTAPYEQYF.

The V call is TRBV7-2, the J call TRBJ1-1; 7 nucleotides line up with TRBD1. Germline values: CDR1 SGHTA, CDR2 FQGNSA. Losses at the gene ends were 1 base for V and 0 bases for J; bases not matched to a gene: 8. This CDR3 contains 17 residues. The CDR3 loop is CASSLGPGTVMNTEAFF. DNA of the CDR3: TGTGCCAGCAGCTTAGGCCCCGGGACAGTCATGAACACTGAAGCTTTCTTT.

This chain links TRBV7-2 with TRBJ2-3; TRBD1 matches 10 bases. J gave up 1 base and V 4 bases, and 11 bases lay outside the gene matches. The germline gives CDR1 SGHTA, CDR2 FQGNSA. The length of the CDR3 is 18 residues. In nucleotides, the CDR3 is TGTGCCAGCAGCTCGGGACAGGGGAGAGGGTTTGGCACAGATACGCAGTATTTT. It encodes CASSSGQGRGFGTDTQYF.

The J gene is TRBJ2-7, the V gene TRBV7-2, with a tentative D call TRBD1 (6 bases). The V end was cut by 7 bases, the J end by 2 bases, with 15 bases between. The CDR3 contains 14 residues. Germline V gives CDR1 SGHTA, CDR2 FQGNSA. CDR3 in DNA: TGTGCCAGCATCCTTGGGACATTAACCTACGAGCAGTACTTC. It encodes CASILGTLTYEQYF. Full variable domain (missing parts from reference TRBV7-2 and TRBJ2-7): GAGVSQSPSNKVTEKGKDVELRCDPISGHTALYWYRQSLGQGLEFLIYFQGNSAPDKSGLPSDRFSAERTGGSVSTLTIQRTQQEDSAVYLCASILGTLTYEQYFGPGTRLTVT.

This clonotype was seen more than once but under ten times. The J gene is TRBJ1-4, the V gene TRBV11-2, with a possible D match to TRBD1 (6 bases). The CDR3 extends over 16 amino acids. Germline CDR1 SGHAT, CDR2 FQNNGV. V lost 5 bases and J lost 0, with 13 bases in between. CDR3 loop: CASSLTGMPTNEKLFF. The CDR3 nucleotides are TGTGCCAGCAGCCTCACAGGGATGCCAACTAATGAAAAACTGTTTTTT.

This chain joins TRBV20-1 and TRBJ1-4; D is possibly TRBD1 (5 bases). CDR1 DFQATT and CDR2 SNEGSKA come from the germline V gene (reference sequence). The CDR3 loop spans 14 amino acids. CDR3: CSALPWGYNEKLFF. DNA for the CDR3: TGCAGCGCTCTTCCGTGGGGGTATAATGAAAAACTGTTTTTT.

The rearrangement uses TRBV5-1 and TRBJ1-6; 7 bases align to TRBD1. The CDR3 loop spans 12 amino acids. V shed 7 bases and J 8 bases; nucleotides not matched to a gene: 3. Per the germline V gene, CDR1 is SGHRS and CDR2 is YFSETQ. CDR3 nucleotide sequence: TGCGCCAGCCGGCAGGGGGATTCACCCCTCCACTTT. This gives the protein CASRQGDSPLHF.

The chain couples TRBV3-1 to TRBJ1-1; D gene unclear. Germline V gene sequence: CDR1 LGHDT, CDR2 YNNKEL (reference sequence). This CDR3 has 14 residues. With 1 base removed from V and 2 bases from J, the gap between germline ends came to 8 bases. The CDR3 region is CASSQVVKNTEAFF. The CDR3 DNA reads as TGTGCCAGCAGCCAAGTTGTGAAAAACACTGAAGCTTTCTTT.

This clonotype was counted between two and nine times. This chain joins TRBV3-1 and TRBJ2-7; D is undetermined. From germline, CDR1 is LGHDT and CDR2 YNNKEL (reference sequence). V was trimmed by 3 bases and J by 0 bases, leaving 12 bases between them. The CDR3 covers 15 residues. The CDR3: CASSQSTRSSYEQYF. In DNA, the CDR3 is TGTGCCAGCAGCCAGAGCACCAGGAGCTCCTACGAGCAGTACTTC.

In this sample, this clonotype turned up once. The rearrangement joins TRBV15 to TRBJ1-5; perhaps TRBD1 as D (5 bases). V lost 1 base to trimming and J lost 3 bases, with 10 bases between them. The CDR3 has 15 residues. Germline CDR1 reads LNHNV; CDR2 reads YYDKDF (reference sequence). The CDR3 DNA follows: TGTGCCACCAGCAGAGCGAGGGACCCCAATCAGCCCCAGCATTTT. Translating gives CATSRARDPNQPQHF.